The clone carrying this TCR beta chain was seen at least ten times. Its antigen is not known. This entry belongs to a study of Graves' ophthalmopathy and Graves' hyperthyroidism. General study results and limits: Blood contained most expanded thyroid clonotypes exceeding 0.001 frequency.

Pregnancy or lactation, uncontrolled infections and other autoimmune diseases were grounds for excluding patients. Serum thyroxine and TRAb, along with clinical symptoms, thyroid ultrasound and orbital computed tomography, were what diagnosis relied on. Using RNA transcripts, the TCR beta CDR3 regions were amplified. The first round was an RT-PCR with HTBI primers, and the second round was a multiplex PCR. Each CDR3 protein gets one entry after TCRdb re-called the multiplex PCR reads with MiXCR. This repertoire shows 350,000 to 400,000 distinct CDR3 sequences, about a sixth found once; its top ten account for around 1.5%. This clonotype was obtained from a woman aged 18-29 years with Graves' ophthalmopathy. The sequenced sample consisted of peripheral blood.

The CDR3 loop reads CSVDDSNYGYTF. CDR3 sequence (DNA): TGCAGCGTCGATGACAGTAACTATGGCTACACCTTC. The chain joins TRBV29-1 to TRBJ1-2; tentative D call: TRBD1 (5 bases). The CDR3 runs to 12 residues. Germline CDR1 SQVTM, CDR2 ANQGSEA. Trimming cost V 6 bases and J 1 base, with 9 bases left between them.